The 3 T cell receptor beta chains below come from one sample, sequenced in a study of graft-versus-host responses after intestinal transplantation. Using immunoSEQ multiplex PCR, the repertoire was profiled, and TCRdb retains in-frame clones only, with some absent. The profile shows about 20,000 clones, under 50% of them singletons. The source material was alloreactive CD4+ T cells from a mixed lymphocyte reaction culture, sampled before intestinal transplant. Subset given: CFSE-low proliferating T cells sorted from approximately six-day pre-transplant mixed lymphocyte reaction (GvH or HvG direction). The source of these receptors is a human patient who received an intestinal transplant.

V and J are TRBV18 and TRBJ2-2; 7 bases align to TRBD2. J lost 6 bases, V lost 10 bases, and 2 bases had no gene match. This CDR3 has 11 residues. Germline CDR1 reads KGHSH; CDR2 reads LQKENI. The CDR3 region is CATAGAGELFF. The CDR3 DNA sequence: TGTGCCACCGCGGGGGCCGGGGAGCTGTTTTTT.

This clone came up a few times. The V and J genes are TRBV2 and TRBJ2-3; D might be TRBD1 (5 bases). Trimming stripped 4 bases from V and 2 bases from J, with 10 bases between. This CDR3 is 14 amino acids long. The germline V gene encodes CDR1 SNHLY and CDR2 FYNNEI. The CDR3 bases are TGTGCCAGCAGTGGCCAGGGCCACACAGATACGCAGTATTTT. Translation: CASSGQGHTDTQYF.

The V gene is TRBV10-2, the J gene TRBJ1-2; 10 bases align to TRBD1. V lost 7 bases to trimming and J lost 6 bases; unmatched junction nucleotides: 5. This CDR3 region has 13 residues. The germline CDR1 and CDR2 sequences are WSHSY and SAAADI. The CDR3: CASMTGGLNGYTF. In nucleotides, the CDR3 is TGCGCCAGCATGACAGGGGGCCTGAATGGCTACACCTTC.